The 7 T cell receptor beta chains listed next were all sequenced from one sample in a study of Tregs in tolerant kidney transplant recipients. Some clones are missing from TCRdb's copy, which holds only in-frame ones; the method was immunoSEQ multiplex PCR. The table includes over 50,000 clones, about four fifths detected once. The sample was CD4+ T cells from blood. The source is a human donor in good health.

This clone occurred a few times. This chain uses TRBV7-7 with TRBJ2-1, with D tentatively TRBD2 (6 bases). V was shortened by 4 bases and J by 6 bases, with 10 bases between the two germline ends. Germline loops: CDR1 SSHAT, CDR2 FNYEAQ (reference sequence). CDR3 length: 13 residues. CDR3 sequence reads: CASSSGLLNEQFF. The CDR3 region has the DNA TGTGCCAGCAGCTCGGGACTTCTCAATGAGCAGTTCTTC.

The rearrangement links TRBV27 to TRBJ1-2, with D hard to call. CDR3 length: 13 amino acids. V gave up 3 bases and J gave up 3 bases, with 8 bases separating them. Per the germline V gene, CDR1 is MNHEY and CDR2 is SMNVEV (reference sequence). DNA of the CDR3: TGTGCCAGCAGTTTTAGTGGGGACTATGGCTACACCTTC. It is translated as CASSFSGDYGYTF.

This clone was seen a single time. The CDR3 loop reads CASSFHRASGANVLTF. As DNA, the CDR3 is TGTGCCAGTAGTTTCCACAGGGCATCCGGGGCCAACGTCCTGACTTTC. This chain connects TRBV19 to TRBJ2-6, with D tentatively TRBD1 (6 bases). The V end lost 5 bases, the J end lost 4 bases, and 15 bases lay between the germline ends. The CDR3 length is 16 residues. Germline V lookup: CDR1 LNHDA, CDR2 SQIVND (reference sequence).

The chain uses TRBV7-2 and TRBJ2-1; 10 bases are a match to TRBD2. Germline V lookup: CDR1 SGHTA, CDR2 FQGNSA. Trimming took 2 bases from V and 13 from J; bases not matched to a gene: 11. This CDR3 has 15 residues. CDR3 DNA sequence: TGTGCCAGCAGCTTACAGGGCGGGCTAGCGGGAGATCAGTTCTTC. The encoded protein is CASSLQGGLAGDQFF.

This sequence joins TRBV5-1 and TRBJ1-6; TRBD1 agrees at 7 bases. The V and J ends lost 4 bases and 9 bases, in that order; junction bases with no gene match: 7. The CDR3 covers 14 residues. Germline CDR1 is SGHRS and CDR2 is YFSETQ. The CDR3 sequence: CASSRQGYRSPLHF. In DNA form, the CDR3 reads TGCGCCAGCAGCCGACAGGGTTATCGTTCACCCCTCCACTTT.

V is TRBV11-3 and J is TRBJ2-1, with 14 bases matching TRBD2. Germline V gives CDR1 SGHNT, CDR2 YENEEA. The CDR3 has 16 residues. V lost 5 bases to trimming and J lost 9 bases; unmatched junction nucleotides: 9. Here the CDR3 DNA reads TGTGCCAGCAGCATCCCGACTAGCGGGAGGGCCAGTGAGCAGTTCTTC. It specifies CASSIPTSGRASEQFF.

This clone has only one observation. J is TRBJ2-7 and V is TRBV19; D ambiguous. V dropped 5 bases and J dropped 4 bases, with 18 bases sitting between them. CDR1 is LNHDA and CDR2 is SQIVND in the germline V gene (reference sequence). This CDR3 is built from 15 residues. This CDR3 reads CASSSPRAQSYEQYF. The CDR3 DNA reads TGTGCCAGTAGTTCACCCCGGGCACAGAGTTACGAGCAGTACTTC.